The 8 T cell receptor beta chains listed next were all sequenced from one sample in a study of metastatic and nonmetastatic thyroid tumors. Treatment of any kind had been given to no patient before thyroid surgery. MiXCR reprocessed the PCR reads for TCRdb. The sample includes some 86,000 clones, around 12% of them seen just once. The sequenced material came from tumor tissue. These receptors were collected from a female donor with papillary thyroid cancer or a benign thyroid nodule (not recorded which). Some clones in this sample may be carry-over from other donors' samples.

Comment on this clone: One end of the junction varies from germline; a read error may be responsible. This chain connects TRBV18 to TRBJ2-5; 12 bases line up with TRBD2. Germline V gene data show CDR1 as KGHSH and CDR2 as LQKENI. This CDR3 has 15 residues. The CDR3 sequence: CASSPTSGSRQTQHF. The DNA of the CDR3 is TGTGCCAGCTCCCCGACTAGCGGGAGTCGACAGACCCAGCACTTC.

This clone showed up many times. V gene TRBV7-2 combines with J gene TRBJ2-4, with D possibly TRBD2 on 7 matching bases. Germline V CDR1 and CDR2: SGHTA, FQGNSA. The CDR3 is 16 residues long. Trimming shortened V by 5 bases and J by 4 bases, and 18 bases separated the two germline ends. Here the CDR3 reads CASSPGGGREKNIQYF. The CDR3 bases are TGTGCCAGCAGCCCCGGAGGGGGGCGGGAGAAAAACATTCAGTACTTC.

This clone was picked up many times. For the CDR3, the DNA is TGTGCCAGTAGTACAACGGTTTTAACTGAAGCTTTCTTT. This codes for CASSTTVLTEAFF. V gene TRBV19 combines with J gene TRBJ1-1, with D hard to call. Per germline, CDR1 LNHDA and CDR2 SQIVND (reference sequence). This CDR3 spans 13 amino acids. Trimming stripped 4 bases from V and 5 bases from J, with 11 bases between.

The chain employs TRBV20-1 and TRBJ1-2, with D maybe TRBD1 (5 bases). The CDR3 is 17 residues long. V gave up 1 base and J gave up 0 bases, with 18 bases separating them. Germline V lookup: CDR1 DFQATT, CDR2 SNEGSKA (reference sequence). The chain's CDR3 is CSARVPPGGLANYGYTF. CDR3 in DNA: TGCAGTGCTAGAGTCCCTCCGGGGGGACTAGCTAACTATGGCTACACCTTC.

This clone has a handful of counts. A much larger clone lies one base from this, so it may be a read error. This CDR3 is also generated by other DNA sequences in the sample. The chain recombines TRBV12-3 or TRBV12-4 with TRBJ2-5, with D possibly being TRBD2 (5 bases). The CDR3 length is 14 residues. Trimming shortened V by 5 bases and J by 2 bases, and 12 bases separated the two germline ends. The CDR3 spells CASSPTAAQETQYF. CDR3 coding DNA: TGTGCCAGCAGTCCCACAGCGGCACAAGAGACCCAGTACTTC.

The chain is built from TRBV6-1 and TRBJ1-1, with D perhaps TRBD1 (5 bases). V was shortened by 5 bases and J by 8 bases, with 18 bases between the two germline ends. Germline V CDR1 and CDR2: MNHNS, SASEGT. CDR3 length: 14 amino acids. CDR3 DNA sequence: TGTGCCAGCAGTAGCCCGACAGTGGCCCCCGAAGCTTTCTTT. It is translated as CASSSPTVAPEAFF.

This clone came up many times. The V and J genes are TRBV30 and TRBJ1-5; maybe TRBD1 (5 bases). The CDR3 sequence is 17 residues long. Germline V gene lookup returns CDR1 GTSNPN and CDR2 SVGIG (reference sequence). V lost 1 base and J 9 bases, leaving 25 bases between the germline ends. This CDR3 is CAWSGRDGVLEARPQHF. The CDR3 region has the DNA TGTGCCTGGAGTGGCCGGGACGGAGTTTTGGAGGCCAGGCCCCAGCATTTT.

This clone occurred many times. V and J are TRBV28 and TRBJ1-5; D uncertain. Germline lookup yields CDR1 MDHEN and CDR2 SYDVKM. This CDR3 has 14 residues. Trimming left V 2 bases short and J 3 bases short, with 8 bases between. The CDR3 nucleotides are TGTGCCAGCAGTTTAGAACGGTCCAATCAGCCCCAGCATTTT. As protein: CASSLERSNQPQHF.